Listed below are T cell receptor beta chains from one sample, sequenced in a study of T cell changes during pregnancy in multiple sclerosis. Measured with immunoSEQ multiplex PCR; TCRdb has only the in-frame clones, and not every one. The repertoire consists of tens of thousands of clones, with roughly 91% occurring once and the leading ten covering under 0.3%. Sample: CD4+ T cells from peripheral blood mononuclear cells, taken in the second trimester of pregnancy. The source is a female donor with multiple sclerosis, enrolled in a pregnancy study. The CDR3 runs from the conserved cysteine through the conserved F or W. D genes are given only for firm matches. Rows give clone size only sometimes, using once, few, many, or a class for an expanded clone.

D	V	J	size	CDR3	DNA
TRBD2	TRBV7-6	TRBJ2-3	once	CASSLAGRGATDTQYF	TGTGCCAGCAGCTTAGCGGGGCGGGGGGCCACAGATACGCAGTATTTT
-	TRBV12-5	TRBJ2-1	once	CASGRQVEQFF	TGTGCTAGTGGCCGACAGGTCGAGCAGTTCTTC
TRBD1	TRBV9	TRBJ2-7	-	CASSAGTGGYEQYF	TGTGCCAGCAGCGCCGGGACAGGGGGCTACGAGCAGTACTTC
-	TRBV19	TRBJ1-2	-	CASSTAYRTSYGYTF	TGTGCCAGTAGTACCGCATATAGGACATCCTATGGCTACACCTTC
-	TRBV7-3	TRBJ1-1	-	CASSPEGNTEAFF	TGTGCCAGCAGTCCTGAGGGGAACACTGAAGCTTTCTTT
-	TRBV19	TRBJ1-1	-	CASSPGGGTEAFF	TGTGCCAGTAGCCCCGGGGGGGGAACTGAAGCTTTCTTT
-	TRBV12-5	TRBJ1-3	-	CASGLVDRSYGNTIYF	TGTGCTAGTGGTTTGGTCGACAGGTCTTATGGAAACACCATATATTTT
-	TRBV9	TRBJ2-2	-	CASSVAGVNTGELFF	TGTGCCAGCAGCGTAGCGGGGGTGAACACCGGGGAGCTGTTTTTT
TRBD1	TRBV7-8	TRBJ1-2	-	CASSSSPDRAPGNYGYTF	TGTGCCAGCAGCTCTAGCCCCGACAGGGCTCCGGGGAATTATGGCTACACCTTC
-	TRBV7-8	TRBJ1-6	-	CASSWDQGGNSPLHF	TGTGCCAGCAGCTGGGACCAGGGAGGCAATTCACCCCTCCACTTT
-	TRBV28	TRBJ2-4	-	CASSLGGFSSKNIQYF	TGTGCCAGCAGTTTAGGAGGTTTCTCCTCCAAAAACATTCAGTACTTC
-	TRBV6-1	TRBJ1-2	-	CASSVPEFRSTYGYTF	TGTGCCAGCAGTGTTCCGGAGTTTCGGAGCACGTATGGCTACACCTTC
TRBD1	TRBV6-1	TRBJ2-3	-	CASVDRGRTDTQYF	TGTGCCAGTGTTGACAGGGGGCGTACAGATACGCAGTATTTT
TRBD2	TRBV30	TRBJ2-3	once	CAWSSPGGPDTQYF	TGTGCCTGGAGCTCGCCGGGAGGTCCAGATACGCAGTATTTT
TRBD1	TRBV5-1	TRBJ2-2	-	CASSSQGASGELFF	TGCGCCAGCAGCTCTCAGGGGGCGTCCGGGGAGCTGTTTTTT
TRBD1	TRBV6-5	TRBJ1-4	-	CASRQGTNEKLFF	TGTGCCAGCAGACAGGGGACTAATGAAAAACTGTTTTTT
TRBD1	TRBV12-5	TRBJ2-1	-	CASGLYRGVFGNEQFF	TGTGCTAGTGGTTTGTACAGGGGGGTTTTCGGAAATGAGCAGTTCTTC
-	TRBV5-4	TRBJ1-2	-	CASSPLGVQGGYTF	TGTGCCAGCAGCCCATTGGGAGTTCAGGGGGGCTACACCTTC
TRBD1	TRBV7-2	TRBJ1-5	-	CASSDRGGQPQHF	TGTGCCAGCAGCGACAGGGGCGGTCAGCCCCAGCATTTT